This T cell receptor beta chain was recorded in a study of tumor-infiltrating lymphocytes in localized non-small cell lung cancer (TCRdb year 2021). Study-level background: Patients whose samples were collected after neoadjuvant chemotherapy, as well as both smokers and never-smokers and several histologies, were included in the cohort. Alongside flow cytometry, multiplex immunofluorescence, RNA-seq, exome sequencing and proteomics, TCR sequencing was applied to the same patients as one of several integrated assays. Resected tumor tissue and uninvolved lung tissue described as non-adjacent to the tumor were contributed by each patient, with both tissues obtained from the same patient. A total of roughly 50 patients were included in the paired tumor versus uninvolved lung comparison of immunoSEQ T-cell fraction. In total, the ICON cohort was made up of 150 or so surgical patients who had localized non-small cell lung cancer and whose tumors were resected.

Results the study describes overall, beyond this receptor: Because different assays used different pieces of the same tissue, intratumor heterogeneity could not be separated from technical variation. Recurrence-free survival showed no association with tumor T-cell fraction measured by TCR sequencing (p = 0.61). The TCR-derived T-cell fraction showed no difference between the flow cytometry-defined immunotypes IM1 (good prognosis) and IM2 (poor prognosis). Since assay coverage differed from patient to patient depending on how much tissue was available, TCR sequencing was done for only a subset of the cohort. Higher T cell infiltration in tumors than in uninvolved lung tissue was supported by TCRbeta sequencing, consistent with immunofluorescence CD3 counts.

This clone was observed once. Its cognate antigen has yet to be identified. No base-level quality is on record; no much larger clone is a single base apart. Looking up the germline V gene yields CDR1 SGHTA and CDR2 FQGNSA. V loses 7 bases, J loses 6 bases, and the germline ends lie 18 bases apart. Measured from the cysteine to the phenylalanine, the CDR3 is 15 residues long. The CDR3 DNA has 45 bases and is translated from base 1. Enrollment in ICON was initiated in April 2016, and the last patient was enrolled in late 2018. A subcohort of some 80 patients provided fresh tumor and matched uninvolved tissue for in-depth immune analyses, with TCR sequencing among those analyses. DNA for TCR sequencing was isolated from bulk tissue, and no cell sorting was done. The T-cell fraction in tumor and uninvolved lung tissue was obtained from TCR sequencing using the immunoSEQ assay. Regarding the original processing steps: For survival analysis, patients were divided into high (upper tertile) and low (lower two tertiles) T-cell fraction groups, which were compared by log-rank test. Paired tumor versus uninvolved lung differences in T-cell fraction were tested with a signed-rank test. The source is immuneACCESS, and TCRdb retained only in-frame sequences with V and J called. Part of the clones is not carried over; for the studies checked, unresolved V genes explain less than half of this, and the remainder is unexplained. D and trimming come from the DNA, and the V and J calls and clone size come from that table. This sample is represented by approximately 13,000 clones; approximately 85% of them were singletons. The ten largest clones add up to around 13% of the sample.

Sequences were obtained from lung tumor tissue. Recombination linked TRBV7-2 to TRBJ2-2, and TRBD2 may be the D gene, going by 5 matching bases. This TCR was recovered from a human donor with non-small cell lung cancer. The CDR3 is CASTTVGGKAGELFF. The DNA is TGTGCCAGCACCACGGTTGGAGGAAAGGCCGGGGAGCTGTTTTTT.